This T cell receptor beta chain emerged from a study of T-cell memory formation after mild COVID-19 (dated by TCRdb to about 2021). With regard to the full study: TCR sequence clusters from the two donors were found to be largely donor specific. In a couple of donors, T-cell clones that expanded and contracted after mild COVID-19 were tracked by sequencing TCRalpha and TCRbeta repertoires over time. Two young, previously healthy adult volunteers, one female and one male, were included in the cohort.

Here is what the overall study found, with its caveats: Some responding clones were found in pre-infection memory, which suggests that pre-existing cross-reactive memory T cells took part in the SARS-CoV-2 response. Balanced CD4/CD8 phenotypes were observed for clones contracting from day 15 to 85, whereas a bias towards CD4+ was observed for a second wave of clones expanding from day 15 to 37. The study covered only a couple of mild cases, and larger cohorts including severe cases with pre-infection samples were considered necessary. SARS-CoV-2 specificity of the second-wave clones peaking on day 37 was not confirmed. Contracting CD4+ clones were located mainly in the CM and EM memory subsets, whereas CD8+ clones were found to be enriched in EMRA.

The reads were generated on an Illumina NovaSeq 6000. Using 5'RACE with constant-segment primers, TCRalpha and TCRbeta cDNA libraries were constructed, with sample barcodes and unique molecular identifiers added in the process. RNA was extracted from every sample with Trizol reagent. The libraries were amplified in two PCR steps, and the second step added a second sample barcode and Illumina TruSeq adapters. Sequencing of libraries was performed on an Illumina NovaSeq with 2 x 150 bp paired-end reads. The published analysis was carried out like this. Demultiplexing of reads and collapsing into UMI-guided consensus sequences were performed with migec v1.2.7. Using mixcr v2.1.11, the UMI consensuses were aligned to TRA and TRB V and J templates and assembled into clonotypes. A clonotype was counted as expanded or contracted only if both edgeR and NoisET called the change significant, with noise models trained on biological replicates. For edgeR calls, the thresholds were a false discovery rate-adjusted p below 0.01 and a log2 fold-change of 1. As an exploratory analysis of dynamics, max-normalized trajectories of the 1000 most abundant clonotypes were examined by PCA with hierarchical clustering. Separately sequenced CD4+ and CD8+ repertoires were used to assign a CD4 or CD8 phenotype to each responding clone. TCRdb cleaned the public reads at Q25 with fastp, built clones with MiXCR and kept in-frame beta chains. When rows share a CDR3 protein, they turn into one entry using the most common DNA and genes. In this record, the V and J calls reflect TCRdb's handling and not the investigators' own analysis. Here the sample has about 560,000 distinct CDR3 sequences; 20% to 25% occur a single time. Clones ranked in the top ten supply roughly 8.3% of the sample.

This clonotype was found a few times. There is no known antigen for this receptor. Base qualities were left out, and no much larger clone turns up one base away. Ficoll-Paque density gradient centrifugation was used to isolate PBMCs. The specimen was PBMCs or a T cell subset sorted from them (not recorded which). This TCR derives from an adult woman who had mild COVID-19 (a few samples of this study predate the infection). The sample titles of this study are shuffled in the database, so cell type and time point are left out; the donor was told from shared clones.

In nucleotides, the sequence is TGTGCCAGCAGCTTCAACTTGGGAACTCCTCACAACAATGAGCAGTTCTTC. The translation is CASSFNLGTPHNNEQFF. In this chain, TRBV7-6 is recombined with TRBJ2-1; the D gene is not confidently resolved. Deletion took 3 bases off V and 5 bases off J, with a span of 20 bases between the germline ends. CDR1 and CDR2, looked up from the germline V gene, are SGHVS and FNYEAQ. Inclusive of the bounding cysteine and phenylalanine, the CDR3 is 17 residues long. This entry keeps only the CDR3 DNA: 51 bases, framed from base 1.